This TCR beta chain was sequenced in a study of resident and recirculating memory T cells in vitiligo. This table comes from immunoSEQ multiplex PCR, and its TCRdb copy is limited to in-frame clones, with some not included. Among around 78,000 clones, under 95% were seen once, and the ten largest hold 4% to 5.5%. Trimming at V came to 4 bases and at J to 6 bases, leaving 7 bases not matched to a gene. From germline, CDR1 is MDHEN and CDR2 SYDVKM. This CDR3 comprises 15 residues. Sequenced material: blood. The origin of this receptor is a male donor with vitiligo. The genes are TRBV28 and TRBJ1-1, with 11 bases that match TRBD1. The CDR3 spells CASSSAGTGGSEAFF. In DNA form, the CDR3 reads TGTGCCAGCAGTTCGGCCGGGACAGGGGGGTCTGAAGCTTTCTTT. Filled out from reference TRBV28 and TRBJ1-1, the complete variable domain reads DVKVTQSSRYLVKRTGEKVFLECVQDMDHENMFWYRQDPGLGLRLIYFSYDVKMKEKGDIPEGYSVSREKKERFSLILESASTNQTSMYLCASSSAGTGGSEAFFGQGTRLTVV.